Here is one T cell receptor (beta chain) with its context. Germline values: CDR1 WSHSY, CDR2 SAAADI. The V end lost 4 bases, the J end lost 4 bases, and 8 bases lay between the germline ends. The length of the CDR3 is 13 residues. The data are from a study of control samples from healthy donors and cancer patients. Sequencing used immunoSEQ multiplex PCR; TCRdb keeps in-frame clones, though not all of them. This sample has some 150,000 clones, with approximately 91% found just once. The V gene is TRBV10-2, the J gene TRBJ2-4, with D tentatively TRBD2 (6 bases). The source is a man aged 25-45 years in good health. Sequenced sample: blood. CDR3 amino acids: CASSAGEKNIQYF. The DNA of the CDR3 is TGCGCCAGCAGTGCGGGAGAGAAAAACATTCAGTACTTC.